These 10 T cell receptor beta chains share one sample of origin, sequenced in a study of T cell responses to AZD1222 COVID-19 vaccine. This table comes from immunoSEQ multiplex PCR, and its TCRdb copy is limited to in-frame clones, with some not included. The table includes 200,000 or so clones, approximately 94% detected once. The specimen was peripheral blood, collected 28 days after the second AZD1222 dose. These receptors came from an adult who received the AZD1222 COVID-19 vaccine.

The DNA for the CDR3 is TGTGCCAGCAGCTCCACACAGGGAGGTATGGGTTCACCCCTCCACTTT. Amino acids: CASSSTQGGMGSPLHF. The J gene is TRBJ1-6, the V gene TRBV13; D possibly corresponds to TRBD1 (6 bases). Germline V gene lookup returns CDR1 PRHDT and CDR2 FYEKMQ (reference sequence). The ends were cut back, 4 bases at V and 9 bases at J, with 19 bases in the middle. The CDR3 has 16 amino acids.

This chain joins TRBV9 and TRBJ2-7, with D hard to call. V lost 0 bases, J lost 5 bases, and 6 bases lay in between. CDR3 length: 12 residues. From germline, CDR1 is SGDLS and CDR2 YYNGEE. The CDR3 DNA sequence: TGTGCCAGCAGCGTAGGTGGGGACGAGCAGTACTTC. Its translation is CASSVGGDEQYF.

The chain couples TRBV5-1 to TRBJ2-5, with 12 bases fitting TRBD2. The junction had 8 bases not matched to a gene; V was cut back by 4 bases and J by 4 bases. Germline CDR1 is SGHRS and CDR2 is YFSETQ. This CDR3 has 16 amino acids. CDR3 coding DNA: TGCGCCAGCAGCCCTTTCCCTAGCGGGGGGGCAGAGACCCAGTACTTC. It is translated as CASSPFPSGGAETQYF. The full variable domain, its missing parts supplied by reference TRBV5-1 and TRBJ2-5, is KAGVTQTPRYLIKTRGQQVTLSCSPISGHRSVSWYQQTPGQGLQFLFEYFSETQRNKGNFPGRFSGRQFSNSRSEMNVSTLELGDSALYLCASSPFPSGGAETQYFGPGTRLLVL.

This clone has just a few counts. The chain has TRBV4-2 and TRBJ1-5, with D uncertain. In germline, CDR1 is LGHNA, CDR2 YNFKEQ. The CDR3 runs 16 residues. V gave up 2 bases and J gave up 0 bases, with 11 bases separating them. CDR3 nucleotide sequence: TGTGCCAGCAGCCAAAAGGGTCGAGGTAGCAATCAGCCCCAGCATTTT. Translation gives CASSQKGRGSNQPQHF.

The chain joins TRBV6-5 to TRBJ1-2; maybe TRBD1 (6 bases). Germline assignment: CDR1 MNHEY and CDR2 SVGAGI. This CDR3 comprises 12 residues. The V end was cut by 7 bases, the J end by 8 bases, with 14 bases between. The CDR3 bases are TGTGCCAGCACCCCAGGGGTCGGAGGCTACACCTTC. Its protein product is CASTPGVGGYTF.

To note about this clone: Other DNA sequences of this sample code for an identical CDR3. The chain links TRBV9 to TRBJ1-1; no definite D call. The V gene lost 0 bases and the J gene lost 0 bases, with 3 bases spanning the gap. This CDR3 region has 13 residues. CDR1 and CDR2 from the germline V gene are SGDLS and YYNGEE. DNA of the CDR3: TGTGCCAGCAGCGTAGCTTTGAACACTGAAGCTTTCTTT. As protein: CASSVALNTEAFF.

This chain links TRBV20-1 with TRBJ1-1; no reliable D call. The CDR3 totals 11 residues. Between the trimmed V and J ends, which lost 8 bases and 2 bases, there was a span of 9 bases. Germline CDR1 DFQATT, CDR2 SNEGSKA (reference sequence). The CDR3 here is CSTIENTEAFF. The CDR3 DNA sequence: TGCAGTACGATAGAAAACACTGAAGCTTTCTTT.

The CDR3 region has the DNA TGTGCCAGCAGTGAACTAGCGGGGGGGAATAAGGAAGAGACCCAGTACTTC. It specifies CASSELAGGNKEETQYF. V and J are TRBV6-1 and TRBJ2-5, with 12 bases fitting TRBD2. V dropped 2 bases and J dropped 3; count of bases not matched to a gene: 7. CDR3 length equals 17 residues. CDR1 MNHNS and CDR2 SASEGT come from the germline V gene.

Comments on this clone: Other DNA sequences in this specimen translate into the identical CDR3. The V and J genes are TRBV3-1 (or the pseudogene TRBV3-2) and TRBJ1-1; a possible D gene is TRBD1 (5 bases). The CDR3 is made up of 12 amino acids. Germline V gives CDR1 LGHDT, CDR2 YNNKEL (reference sequence). Trimming took 3 bases from V and 8 from J, leaving 10 bases between them. The CDR3 here is CASSQGGREAFF. CDR3 nucleotide sequence: TGTGCCAGCAGCCAGGGGGGAAGGGAAGCTTTCTTT.

The chain uses TRBV19 and TRBJ1-2; 8 bases are a match to TRBD1. The CDR3 is made up of 11 amino acids. The germline gives CDR1 LNHDA, CDR2 SQIVND (reference sequence). V gave up 6 bases and J gave up 6 bases; unmatched junction bases: 0. CDR3 sequence: CASRTGDGYTF. CDR3 nucleotide sequence: TGTGCCAGTAGGACAGGGGATGGCTACACCTTC. Together with reference TRBV19 and TRBJ1-2, the CDR3 gives the full variable domain: DGGITQSPKYLFRKEGQNVTLSCEQNLNHDAMYWYRQDPGQGLRLIYYSQIVNDFQKGDIAEGYSVSREKKESFPLTVTSAQKNPTAFYLCASRTGDGYTFGSGTRLTVV.